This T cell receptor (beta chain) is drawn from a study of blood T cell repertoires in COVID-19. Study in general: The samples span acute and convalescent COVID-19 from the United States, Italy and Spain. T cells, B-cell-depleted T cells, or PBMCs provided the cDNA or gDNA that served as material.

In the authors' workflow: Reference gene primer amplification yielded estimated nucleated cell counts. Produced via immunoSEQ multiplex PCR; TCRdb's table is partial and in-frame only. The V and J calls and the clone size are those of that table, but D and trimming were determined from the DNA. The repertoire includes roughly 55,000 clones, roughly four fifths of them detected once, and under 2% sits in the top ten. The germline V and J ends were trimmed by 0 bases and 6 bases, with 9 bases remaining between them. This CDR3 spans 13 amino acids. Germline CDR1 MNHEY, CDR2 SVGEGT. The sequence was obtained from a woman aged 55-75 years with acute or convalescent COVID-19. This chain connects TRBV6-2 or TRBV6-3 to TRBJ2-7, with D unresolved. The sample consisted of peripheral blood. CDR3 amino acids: CASSYSSIPEQYF. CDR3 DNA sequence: TGTGCCAGCAGTTACTCGAGTATCCCCGAGCAGTACTTC.